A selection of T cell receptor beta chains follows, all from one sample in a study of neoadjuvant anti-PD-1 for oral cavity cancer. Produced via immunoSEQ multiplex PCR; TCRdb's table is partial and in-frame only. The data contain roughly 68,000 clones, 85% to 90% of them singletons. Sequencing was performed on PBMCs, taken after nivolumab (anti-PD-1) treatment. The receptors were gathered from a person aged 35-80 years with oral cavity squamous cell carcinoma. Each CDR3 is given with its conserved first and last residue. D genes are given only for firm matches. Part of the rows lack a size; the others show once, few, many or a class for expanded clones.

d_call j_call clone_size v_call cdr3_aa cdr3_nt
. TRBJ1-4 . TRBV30 CAWNRNEKLFF TGTGCCTGGAACAGGAATGAAAAACTGTTTTTT
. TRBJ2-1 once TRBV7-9 CASSLDLIHEQFF TGTGCCAGCAGCTTAGACTTGATCCATGAGCAGTTCTTC
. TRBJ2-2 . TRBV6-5 CASRSGEVVTGELFF TGTGCCAGCAGAAGCGGTGAAGTGGTCACCGGGGAGCTGTTTTTT
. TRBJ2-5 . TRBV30 CALNRNSQETQYF TGTGCCTTAAACAGGAACTCCCAAGAGACCCAGTACTTC
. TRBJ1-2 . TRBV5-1 CASSLGSLRYGYTF TGCGCCAGCAGCTTGGGCAGCCTTCGTTATGGCTACACCTTC
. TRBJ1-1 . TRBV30 CAWSEETEAFF TGTGCCTGGAGCGAAGAGACTGAAGCTTTCTTT
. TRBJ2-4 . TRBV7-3 CASSSGLRDIQYF TGTGCCAGCAGCTCAGGGTTAAGGGACATTCAGTACTTC
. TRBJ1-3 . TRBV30 CAWRRRTSGNTIYF TGTGCCTGGAGGAGGCGGACCTCTGGAAACACCATATATTTT
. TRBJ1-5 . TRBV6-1 CASSVMRNSNQPQHF TGTGCCAGCAGTGTGATGAGGAATAGCAATCAGCCCCAGCATTTT
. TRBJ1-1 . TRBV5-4 CASSPHGGVVEAFF TGTGCCAGCAGCCCTCACGGGGGGGTTGTCGAAGCTTTCTTT
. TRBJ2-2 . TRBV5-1 CASSISRQGSSPGELFF TGCGCCAGCAGCATTTCTCGGCAGGGCAGTTCTCCCGGGGAGCTGTTTTTT
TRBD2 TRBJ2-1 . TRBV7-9 CASSLGTSGRINEQFF TGTGCCAGCAGCTTGGGGACTAGCGGCCGAATCAATGAGCAGTTCTTC
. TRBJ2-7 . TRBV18 CASSPSGQPEQYF TGTGCCAGCTCACCCTCTGGGCAGCCCGAGCAGTACTTC
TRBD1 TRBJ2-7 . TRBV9 CASSVDPGTGVSYEQYF TGTGCCAGCAGCGTAGATCCCGGAACAGGGGTGTCCTACGAGCAGTACTTC
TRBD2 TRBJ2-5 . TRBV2 CASSGLAGPRTRETQYF TGTGCCAGCTCGGGACTAGCGGGCCCGAGGACTCGAGAGACCCAGTACTTC
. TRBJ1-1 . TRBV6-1 CASIWVLDTEAFF TGTGCCAGCATATGGGTTTTGGACACTGAAGCTTTCTTT
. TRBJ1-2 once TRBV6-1 CASRPGGGGGYTF TGTGCCAGCCGTCCGGGCGGAGGTGGGGGCTACACCTTC
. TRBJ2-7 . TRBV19 CASSPTGAYEQYF TGTGCCAGTAGTCCGACCGGGGCCTACGAGCAGTACTTC
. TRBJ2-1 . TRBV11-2 CASSPGLGNEQFF TGTGCCAGCAGCCCGGGTCTAGGCAATGAGCAGTTCTTC
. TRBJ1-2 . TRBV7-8 CASSLSGGIGYGYTF TGTGCCAGCAGCCTATCGGGGGGCATTGGGTATGGCTACACCTTC
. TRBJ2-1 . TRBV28 CASSLSRGYSYNEQFF TGTGCCAGCAGTTTGTCCCGCGGCTACTCCTACAATGAGCAGTTCTTC
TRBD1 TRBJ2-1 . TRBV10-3 CAIQQGAVYNEQFF TGTGCCATACAACAGGGGGCGGTCTACAATGAGCAGTTCTTC
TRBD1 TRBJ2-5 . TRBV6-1 CASRRDRGTLETQYF TGTGCCAGCAGGAGGGACAGGGGGACGCTTGAGACCCAGTACTTC
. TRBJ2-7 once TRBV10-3 CAISEPSSDEQYF TGTGCCATCAGTGAGCCCTCCAGCGACGAGCAGTACTTC
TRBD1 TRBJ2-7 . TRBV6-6 CASSRSGTGSYEQYF TGTGCCAGCAGTCGCAGCGGGACAGGGTCTTACGAGCAGTACTTC
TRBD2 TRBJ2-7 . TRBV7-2 CASSLASGSTEQYF TGTGCCAGCAGCTTAGCTAGCGGGAGTACCGAGCAGTACTTC
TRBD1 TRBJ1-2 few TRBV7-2 CASSMGQGGGYTF TGTGCCAGCAGCATGGGACAGGGTGGTGGCTACACCTTC
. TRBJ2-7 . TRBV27 CASSLGEFSDEQYF TGTGCCAGCAGTTTGGGGGAATTCTCAGACGAGCAGTACTTC
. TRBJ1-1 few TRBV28 CASRTDLNTEAFF TGTGCCAGCCGGACAGACTTGAACACTGAAGCTTTCTTT
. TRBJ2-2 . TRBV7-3 CASSGDGGNTGELFF TGTGCCAGCAGCGGGGACGGTGGTAACACCGGGGAGCTGTTTTTT
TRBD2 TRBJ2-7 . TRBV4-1 CASSLGLAGIAYEQYF TGCGCCAGCAGCCTAGGACTAGCGGGGATCGCCTACGAGCAGTACTTC
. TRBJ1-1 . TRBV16 CASSPRGYEAFF TGTGCCAGCAGCCCTCGGGGGTATGAAGCTTTCTTT
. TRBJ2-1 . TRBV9 CASSERETTYNEQFF TGTGCCAGCAGCGAACGGGAGACTACCTACAATGAGCAGTTCTTC
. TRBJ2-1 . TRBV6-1 CASSEYRSIRPYNEQFF TGTGCCAGCAGTGAATATCGGTCAATTAGACCCTACAATGAGCAGTTCTTC
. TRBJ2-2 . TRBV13 CASSGDPNTGELFF TGTGCCAGCAGCGGGGATCCGAACACCGGGGAGCTGTTTTTT
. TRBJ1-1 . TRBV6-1 CASSAGRGRTFF TGTGCCAGCAGCGCGGGGAGGGGCCGGACTTTCTTT
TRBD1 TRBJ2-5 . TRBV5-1 CASSLAGTEGETQYF TGCGCCAGCAGCTTGGCTGGGACAGAGGGAGAGACCCAGTACTTC
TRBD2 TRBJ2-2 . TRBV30 CAWRLLAGTGELFF TGTGCCTGGAGGCTGCTAGCGGGAACCGGGGAGCTGTTTTTT
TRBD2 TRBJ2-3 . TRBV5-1 CASRRTSEDTQYF TGCGCCAGCAGGCGGACTAGCGAAGATACGCAGTATTTT
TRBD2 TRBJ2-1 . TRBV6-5 CASRKAGGSNEQFF TGTGCCAGCAGGAAAGCGGGGGGAAGCAATGAGCAGTTCTTC
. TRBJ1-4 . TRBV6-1 CASSEAVRVNEKLFF TGTGCCAGCAGTGAAGCGGTCAGGGTAAATGAAAAACTGTTTTTT
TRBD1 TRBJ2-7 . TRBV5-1 CASSLFRDRGSYEQYF TGCGCCAGCAGCTTGTTCCGGGACAGGGGCAGCTACGAGCAGTACTTC